This TCR beta chain comes out of a study of blood T cells in healthy people across ages. Across the study: Per every two T cells, about one barcoded beta molecule was captured by template switching.

The study, taken as a whole, reports: The diversity estimates, figures obtained from one million T cells, were considered underestimates.

J was trimmed by 1 base and V by 7 bases; bases with no gene match: 7. Germline V gene data show CDR1 as MNHEY and CDR2 as SVGEGT. The CDR3 runs 15 residues. Remarks on this clonotype: Its specificity is unknown.

Then a second PCR, running about 6 to 12 cycles, was carried out with a sample-barcoded 5' primer and a J-beta primer mix. TCRdb fed the 5' RACE reads into MiXCR, producing one record per CDR3 protein. The sample comprises about 1.5 million distinct CDR3 sequences, under 55% of which are singletons, and about 4% rests with the top ten. This TCR came from a woman under 30 in good health. V and J are TRBV6-2 or TRBV6-3 and TRBJ1-5, with 7 bases identical to TRBD1. The specimen sequenced was blood. CDR3 DNA: TGTGCCAGCAACAATAGGGACAGAAGCAATCAGCCCCAGCATTTT. Translated: CASNNRDRSNQPQHF.